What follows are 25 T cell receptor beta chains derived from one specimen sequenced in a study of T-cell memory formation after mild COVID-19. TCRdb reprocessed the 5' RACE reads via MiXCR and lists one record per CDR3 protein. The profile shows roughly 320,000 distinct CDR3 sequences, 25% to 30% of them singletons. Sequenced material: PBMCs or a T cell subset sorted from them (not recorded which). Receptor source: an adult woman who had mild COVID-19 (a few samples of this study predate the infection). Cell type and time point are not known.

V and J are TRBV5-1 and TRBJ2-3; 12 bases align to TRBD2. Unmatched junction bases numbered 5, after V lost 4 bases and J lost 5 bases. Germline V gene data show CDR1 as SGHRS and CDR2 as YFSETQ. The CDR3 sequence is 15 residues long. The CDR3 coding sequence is TGCGCCAGCAGCGCCGAACTAGCGGGGGGAGATACGCAGTATTTT. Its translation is CASSAELAGGDTQYF.

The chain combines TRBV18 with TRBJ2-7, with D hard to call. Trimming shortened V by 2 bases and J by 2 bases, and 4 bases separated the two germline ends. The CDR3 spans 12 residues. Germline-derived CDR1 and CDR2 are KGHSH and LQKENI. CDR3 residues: CASSPAAYEQYF. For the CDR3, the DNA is TGTGCCAGCTCACCAGCGGCCTACGAGCAGTACTTC.

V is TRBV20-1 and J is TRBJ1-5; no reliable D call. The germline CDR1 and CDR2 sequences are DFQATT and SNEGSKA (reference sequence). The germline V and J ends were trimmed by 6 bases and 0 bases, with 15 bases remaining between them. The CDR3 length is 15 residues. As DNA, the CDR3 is TGCAGTGCAACTGACGGGTGGGATAGCAATCAGCCCCAGCATTTT. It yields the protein CSATDGWDSNQPQHF.

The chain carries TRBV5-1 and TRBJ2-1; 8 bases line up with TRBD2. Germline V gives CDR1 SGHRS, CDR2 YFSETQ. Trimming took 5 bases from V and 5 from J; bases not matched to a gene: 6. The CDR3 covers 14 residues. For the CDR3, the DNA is TGCGCCAGCAGTTTTGGACTAGCCAACAATGAGCAGTTCTTC. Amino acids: CASSFGLANNEQFF.

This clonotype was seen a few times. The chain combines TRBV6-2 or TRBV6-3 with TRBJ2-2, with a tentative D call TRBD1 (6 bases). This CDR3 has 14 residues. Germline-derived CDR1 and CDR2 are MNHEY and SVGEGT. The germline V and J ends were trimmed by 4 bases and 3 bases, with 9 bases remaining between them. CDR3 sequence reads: CASSLQGYTGELFF. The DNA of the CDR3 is TGTGCCAGCAGTTTACAGGGATACACCGGGGAGCTGTTTTTT.

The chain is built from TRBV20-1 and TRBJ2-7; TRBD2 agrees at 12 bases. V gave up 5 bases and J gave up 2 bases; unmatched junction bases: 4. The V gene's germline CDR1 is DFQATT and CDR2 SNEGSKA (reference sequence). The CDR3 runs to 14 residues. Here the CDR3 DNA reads TGCAGTGCTCCCGGACTAGCGGGAACCTACGAGCAGTACTTC. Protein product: CSAPGLAGTYEQYF.

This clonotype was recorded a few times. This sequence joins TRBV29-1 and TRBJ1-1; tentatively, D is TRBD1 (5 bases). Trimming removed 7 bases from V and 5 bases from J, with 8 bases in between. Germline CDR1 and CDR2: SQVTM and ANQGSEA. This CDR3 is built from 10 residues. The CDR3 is CSAWGTEAFF. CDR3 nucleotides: TGCAGCGCGTGGGGGACTGAAGCTTTCTTT.

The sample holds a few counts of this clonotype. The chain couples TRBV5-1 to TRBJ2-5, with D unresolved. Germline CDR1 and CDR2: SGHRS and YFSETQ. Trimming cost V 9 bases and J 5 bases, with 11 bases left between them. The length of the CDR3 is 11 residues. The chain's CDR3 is CATTDRETQYF. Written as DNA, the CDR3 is TGCGCCACTACGGATCGGGAGACCCAGTACTTC.

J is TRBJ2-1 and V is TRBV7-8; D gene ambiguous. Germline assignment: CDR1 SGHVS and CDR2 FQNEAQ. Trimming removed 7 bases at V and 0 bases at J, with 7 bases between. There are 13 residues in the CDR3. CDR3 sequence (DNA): TGTGCCAGCAAGGAAGACTCCTACAATGAGCAGTTCTTC. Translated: CASKEDSYNEQFF.

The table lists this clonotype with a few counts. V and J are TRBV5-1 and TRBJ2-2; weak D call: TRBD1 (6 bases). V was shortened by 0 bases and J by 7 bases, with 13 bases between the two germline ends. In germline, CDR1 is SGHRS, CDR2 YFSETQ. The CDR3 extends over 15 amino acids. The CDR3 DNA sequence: TGCGCCAGCAGCTTGGAGCAGGGGTCCCGCGGGGAGCTGTTTTTT. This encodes CASSLEQGSRGELFF.

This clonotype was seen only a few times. CDR3 loop: CASSLVDRSYEQYF. The CDR3 DNA sequence: TGCGCCAGCAGCTTGGTGGACAGATCCTACGAGCAGTACTTC. The V call is TRBV5-1, the J call TRBJ2-7; D is perhaps TRBD1 (6 bases). The CDR3 is made up of 14 amino acids. Deletions cut 0 bases from V and 1 base from J, with 8 bases between. Germline V gene sequence: CDR1 SGHRS, CDR2 YFSETQ.

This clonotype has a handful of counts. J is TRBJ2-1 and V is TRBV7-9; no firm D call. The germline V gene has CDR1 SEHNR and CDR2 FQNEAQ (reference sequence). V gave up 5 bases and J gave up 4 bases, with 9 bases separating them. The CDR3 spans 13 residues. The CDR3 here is CASSGRLYNEQFF. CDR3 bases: TGTGCCAGCAGCGGACGTCTTTACAATGAGCAGTTCTTC.

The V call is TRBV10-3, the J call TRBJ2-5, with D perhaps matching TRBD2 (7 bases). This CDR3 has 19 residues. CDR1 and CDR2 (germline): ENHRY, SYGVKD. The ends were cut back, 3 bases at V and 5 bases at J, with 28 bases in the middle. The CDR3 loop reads CAISEVFPQRGAPRETQYF. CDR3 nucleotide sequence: TGTGCCATCAGTGAAGTCTTCCCCCAACGGGGGGCGCCAAGGGAGACCCAGTACTTC.

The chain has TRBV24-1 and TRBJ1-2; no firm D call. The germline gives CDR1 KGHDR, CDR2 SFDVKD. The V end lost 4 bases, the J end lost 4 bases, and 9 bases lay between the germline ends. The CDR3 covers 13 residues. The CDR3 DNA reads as TGTGCCACCAGTGACCGCTACTTCTATGGCTACACCTTC. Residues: CATSDRYFYGYTF.

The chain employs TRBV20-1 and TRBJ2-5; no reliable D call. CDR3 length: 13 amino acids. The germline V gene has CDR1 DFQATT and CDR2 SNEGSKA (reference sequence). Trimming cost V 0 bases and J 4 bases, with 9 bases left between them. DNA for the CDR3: TGCAGTGCTAGAGAACCCCGACGAGAGACCCAGTACTTC. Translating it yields CSAREPRRETQYF.

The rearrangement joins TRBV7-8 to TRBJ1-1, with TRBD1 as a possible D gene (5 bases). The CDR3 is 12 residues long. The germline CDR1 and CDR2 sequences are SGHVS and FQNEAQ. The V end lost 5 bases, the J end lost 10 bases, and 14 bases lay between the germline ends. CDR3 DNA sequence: TGTGCCAGCAGCCAAGAGCCAGGGCGAGCTTTCTTT. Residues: CASSQEPGRAFF.

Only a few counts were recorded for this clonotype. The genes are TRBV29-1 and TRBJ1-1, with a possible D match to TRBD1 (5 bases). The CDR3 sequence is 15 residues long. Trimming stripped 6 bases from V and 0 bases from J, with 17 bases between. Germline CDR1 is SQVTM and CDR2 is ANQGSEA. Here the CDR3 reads CSVQTLLGVNTEAFF. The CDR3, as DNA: TGCAGCGTCCAAACCCTGCTGGGGGTGAACACTGAAGCTTTCTTT.

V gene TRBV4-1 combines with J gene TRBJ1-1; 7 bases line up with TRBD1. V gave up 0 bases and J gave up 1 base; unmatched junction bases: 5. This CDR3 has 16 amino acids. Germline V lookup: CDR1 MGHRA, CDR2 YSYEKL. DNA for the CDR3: TGCGCCAGCAGCCAAGACCCCCGACAGGGGAACACTGAAGCTTTCTTT. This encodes CASSQDPRQGNTEAFF.

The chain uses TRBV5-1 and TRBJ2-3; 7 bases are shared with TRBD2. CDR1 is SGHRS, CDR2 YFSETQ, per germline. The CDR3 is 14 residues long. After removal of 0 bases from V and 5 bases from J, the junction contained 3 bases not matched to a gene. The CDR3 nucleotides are TGCGCCAGCAGCTTGGGAGCGGGGCAAGATACGCAGTATTTT. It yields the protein CASSLGAGQDTQYF. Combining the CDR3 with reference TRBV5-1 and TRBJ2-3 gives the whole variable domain KAGVTQTPRYLIKTRGQQVTLSCSPISGHRSVSWYQQTPGQGLQFLFEYFSETQRNKGNFPGRFSGRQFSNSRSEMNVSTLELGDSALYLCASSLGAGQDTQYFGPGTRLTVL.

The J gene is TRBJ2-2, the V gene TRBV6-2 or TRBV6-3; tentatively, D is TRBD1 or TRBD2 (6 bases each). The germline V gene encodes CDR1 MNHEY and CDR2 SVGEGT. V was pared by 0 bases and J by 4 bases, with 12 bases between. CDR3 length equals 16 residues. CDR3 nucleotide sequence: TGTGCCAGCAGTTACTCGGGGGGCCGTGTCACCGGGGAGCTGTTTTTT. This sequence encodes CASSYSGGRVTGELFF.

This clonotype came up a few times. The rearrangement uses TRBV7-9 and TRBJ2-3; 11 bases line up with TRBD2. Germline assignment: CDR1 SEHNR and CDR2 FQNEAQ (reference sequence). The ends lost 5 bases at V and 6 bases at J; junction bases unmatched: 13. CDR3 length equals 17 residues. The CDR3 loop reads CASSPKTSGALGDTQYF. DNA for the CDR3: TGTGCCAGCAGCCCGAAGACTAGCGGGGCCCTAGGGGATACGCAGTATTTT.

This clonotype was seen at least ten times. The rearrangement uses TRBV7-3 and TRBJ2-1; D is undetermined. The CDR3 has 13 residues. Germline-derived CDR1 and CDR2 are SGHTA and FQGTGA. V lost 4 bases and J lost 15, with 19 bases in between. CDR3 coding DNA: TGTGCCAGCAGCTCCACTCCTAGTTACGCCCCGTTCTTC. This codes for CASSSTPSYAPFF.

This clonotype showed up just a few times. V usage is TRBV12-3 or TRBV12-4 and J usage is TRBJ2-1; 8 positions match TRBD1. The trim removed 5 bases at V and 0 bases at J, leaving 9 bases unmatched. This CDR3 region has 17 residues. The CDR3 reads CASSTPRTGGSYNEQFF. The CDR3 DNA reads TGTGCCAGCAGTACGCCCCGAACAGGGGGCTCCTACAATGAGCAGTTCTTC.

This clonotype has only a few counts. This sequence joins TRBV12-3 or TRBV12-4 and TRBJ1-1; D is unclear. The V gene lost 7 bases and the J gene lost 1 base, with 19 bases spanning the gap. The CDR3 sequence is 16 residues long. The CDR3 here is CASTSPGRWGNTEAFF. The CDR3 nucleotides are TGTGCCAGCACTTCCCCGGGCCGGTGGGGGAACACTGAAGCTTTCTTT.

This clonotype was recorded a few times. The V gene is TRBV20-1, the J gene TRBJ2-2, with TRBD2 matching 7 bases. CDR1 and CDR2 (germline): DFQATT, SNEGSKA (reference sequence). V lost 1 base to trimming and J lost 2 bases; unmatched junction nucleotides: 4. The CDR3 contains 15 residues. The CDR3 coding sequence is TGCAGTGCTAGAGTAAGCGGGACTAACACCGGGGAGCTGTTTTTT. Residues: CSARVSGTNTGELFF.